These T cell receptor beta chains were read from a single sample in a study of pediatric ulcerative colitis. The table came from immunoSEQ multiplex PCR; TCRdb's copy has only in-frame clones and leaves some out. The data show roughly 4,400 clones, over 85% seen once. The sample was blood. These receptors were collected from a boy under 18 who was a control in a study of pediatric ulcerative colitis. Both conserved end residues are part of each CDR3. Each record gives: D gene, clone size, J gene, V gene, CDR3 DNA, CDR3 protein. A D gene is named only where the DNA matches it firmly. Clone size is stated in some rows and not others, as once, few, many or a class when expanded.

>TRBD1|.|TRBJ1-4|TRBV19
TGTGCCAGTAGGATGGACAGGGCCACTAATGAAAAACTGTTTTTT
CASRMDRATNEKLFF
>.|.|TRBJ2-3|TRBV1
TGCACCAGCAGCCAACCCTGTGATCCAACACGGGTAGCGGGTCCCTTTAACGGCACAGATACGCAGTATTTT
CTSSQPCDPTRVAGPFNGTDTQYF
>.|.|TRBJ2-1|TRBV11-3
TGTGCCAGCAGCTACCCTGGAAACAATGAGCAGTTCTTC
CASSYPGNNEQFF
>.|.|TRBJ2-3|TRBV4-1
TGCGCCAGCAGCCAAGAAATGTCAGATACGCAGTATTTT
CASSQEMSDTQYF
>.|.|TRBJ1-2|TRBV27
TGTGCCAGCAGTGAATCGGGGGATTATGGCTACACCTTC
CASSESGDYGYTF
>.|.|TRBJ1-1|TRBV10-3
TGTGCCCCCGAGGGTATTACCAGTTTGAACACTGAAGCTTTCTTT
CAPEGITSLNTEAFF
>.|.|TRBJ2-2|TRBV6-5
TGTGCCAGCAGTAACCCCGGGACAACCGGGGAGCTGTTTTTT
CASSNPGTTGELFF
>.|.|TRBJ2-3|TRBV5-1
TGCGCCAGCAGCTTGGGCCAGAACACAGATACGCAGTATTTT
CASSLGQNTDTQYF
>TRBD2|.|TRBJ2-1|TRBV5-1
TGCGCCAGCAGCTTGGAAGGACTAGCGGGAGGTGGTGGCACCTACAATGAGCAGTTCTTC
CASSLEGLAGGGGTYNEQFF
>TRBD1|.|TRBJ2-7|TRBV2
TGTGCCAGCAGTGACAGGGGGCCTACCTACGAGCAGTACTTC
CASSDRGPTYEQYF
>.|.|TRBJ2-3|TRBV19
TGTGCCAGTAGTATGTCGGTCCACACAGATACGCAGTATTTT
CASSMSVHTDTQYF
>.|once|TRBJ2-5|TRBV7-3
TGTGCCAGCAGCTTTTCTCATACGACAGGCCAAGAGACCCAGTACTTC
CASSFSHTTGQETQYF
>.|.|TRBJ2-4|TRBV11-1
TGTGCCAGCAGCTTAGGGGACGCGGGGAACATTCAGTACTTC
CASSLGDAGNIQYF
>.|.|TRBJ1-5|TRBV7-2
TGTGCCAGCAGCTCTACTCTTACCTATCAGCCCCAGCATTTT
CASSSTLTYQPQHF
>.|.|TRBJ1-1|TRBV6-9
TGTGCCAGCAGGTCAGGGATGAACACTGAAGCTTTCTTT
CASRSGMNTEAFF
>TRBD2|once|TRBJ2-5|TRBV7-8
TGTGCCAGCAGCTTAGTGCGGTTGCGGGAGATCCAAGAGACCCAGTACTTC
CASSLVRLREIQETQYF
>.|.|TRBJ2-7|TRBV2
TGTGCCAGCAGTGGTCAGAGCTTCCCCTACGAGCAGTACTTC
CASSGQSFPYEQYF
>.|.|TRBJ1-3|TRBV5-1
TGCGCCAGCACAATCTCAGGGAGCTCTGGAAACACCATATATTTT
CASTISGSSGNTIYF
>TRBD2|.|TRBJ2-1|TRBV9
TGTGCCAGCAGCGTAGATAGCGGGAGGAGGGTTGAGCAGTTCTTC
CASSVDSGRRVEQFF
>.|.|TRBJ1-1|TRBV19
TGTGCCAGTAGTATAGTCCTTATTGGGGGGGCGCAGGGGACTGAAGCTTTCTTT
CASSIVLIGGAQGTEAFF
>TRBD2|.|TRBJ2-1|TRBV7-9
TGTGCCAGCAGCCCAACCGGGACTAGCTTCTCCTCCTACAATGAGCAGTTCTTC
CASSPTGTSFSSYNEQFF
>TRBD1|few|TRBJ2-7|TRBV10-1
TGCGCCAGCAGCCCGGACAGGGAGGCCTACGAGCAGTACTTC
CASSPDREAYEQYF
>TRBD2|.|TRBJ2-1|TRBV9
TGTGCCAGCAGCTTCGGGACTACCACCGACAATGAGCAGTTCTTC
CASSFGTTTDNEQFF
>TRBD1|.|TRBJ1-5|TRBV18
TGTGCCAGCTCACCAGGACAGGGAACAGGGAATCAGCCCCAGCATTTT
CASSPGQGTGNQPQHF
>.|few|TRBJ2-1|TRBV21-1
TGTGCCAGCAGCAAAGCGCTTTTCCGAATGGCCGACATCTTCTACAATGAGCAGTTCTTC
CASSKALFRMADIFYNEQFF
>.|.|TRBJ2-3|TRBV6-5
TGTGCCAGCACCGGGAGTTCAGCAGATACGCAGTATTTT
CASTGSSADTQYF
>TRBD1|.|TRBJ2-3|TRBV4-3
TGCGCCAGCAGCCAAGGGACAGGGGGCGCAGATACGCAGTATTTT
CASSQGTGGADTQYF
>.|.|TRBJ1-2|TRBV4-1
TGCGCCAGCAGCCAAGACGCAGGGGAAGATGGCTACACCTTC
CASSQDAGEDGYTF
>TRBD1|.|TRBJ1-5|TRBV28
TGTGCCAGCAGTTTACCCGGGACAGGGGGTCAGCCCCAGCATTTT
CASSLPGTGGQPQHF
>TRBD2|.|TRBJ2-5|TRBV5-6
TGTGCCAGCAGCCTCGTTAGCGGGAGTGGAACAGAGACCCAGTACTTC
CASSLVSGSGTETQYF
>.|.|TRBJ1-2|TRBV30
TGTGCCTGGAGTCTGAGGCTACTGGGGGTCGGCTACACCTTC
CAWSLRLLGVGYTF
>TRBD1|once|TRBJ1-2|TRBV25-1
TGTGCCAGCAGTGAATCGGGACAGGGGTACTATGGCTACACCTTC
CASSESGQGYYGYTF
>TRBD2|.|TRBJ2-1|TRBV4-3
TGCGCCAGCAGCCAAGATAAAGGACTAGCGGGGGGAAATGAGCAGTTCTTC
CASSQDKGLAGGNEQFF
>TRBD2|.|TRBJ2-3|TRBV7-2
TGTGCCAGCAGCTTAGTCCTGCCCTCGGCGGGAGCCGTGGATACGCAGTATTTT
CASSLVLPSAGAVDTQYF
>.|.|TRBJ2-1|TRBV10-3
TGTGCCATCGGTGACTATGAGCAGTTCTTC
CAIGDYEQFF